This T cell receptor beta chain was sequenced in a study of blood T cell repertoires in COVID-19. Notes on this clone: Additional DNA sequences in this sample encode the identical CDR3.

Germline V gene data show CDR1 as MNHEY and CDR2 as SMNVEV (reference sequence). CDR3 length: 14 amino acids. V lost 6 bases and J lost 5; bases outside the gene matches: 5. Clones were read by immunoSEQ multiplex PCR, and TCRdb kept only the in-frame ones, dropping some. The table shows 200,000 to 250,000 clones, with roughly nine tenths occurring only once. The V and J genes are TRBV27 and TRBJ2-1, with TRBD1 identical over 9 bases. The sequenced sample was PBMCs or T cells enriched from blood (not recorded which). This clonotype was sampled from a woman in her forties or fifties in a cohort exposed to, infected with or recovered from COVID-19 (not recorded which). DNA for the CDR3: TGTGCCAGCAGCCGGAACAGGGGGCACAATGAGCAGTTCTTC. Residues: CASSRNRGHNEQFF.